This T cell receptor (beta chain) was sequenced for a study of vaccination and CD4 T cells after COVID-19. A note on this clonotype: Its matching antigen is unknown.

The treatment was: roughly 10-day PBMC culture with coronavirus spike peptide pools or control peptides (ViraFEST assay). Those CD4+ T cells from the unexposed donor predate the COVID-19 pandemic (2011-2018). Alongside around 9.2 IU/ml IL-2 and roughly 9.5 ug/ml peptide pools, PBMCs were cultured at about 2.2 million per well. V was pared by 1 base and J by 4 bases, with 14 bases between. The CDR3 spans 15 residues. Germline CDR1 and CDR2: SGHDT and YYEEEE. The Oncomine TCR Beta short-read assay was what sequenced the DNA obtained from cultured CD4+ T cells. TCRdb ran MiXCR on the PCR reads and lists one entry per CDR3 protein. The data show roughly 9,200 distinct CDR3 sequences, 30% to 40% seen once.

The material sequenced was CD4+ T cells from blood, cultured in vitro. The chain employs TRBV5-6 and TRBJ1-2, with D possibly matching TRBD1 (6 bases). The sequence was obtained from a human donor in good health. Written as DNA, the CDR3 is TGTGCCAGCAGCTTGCCGAGGGGGGGGGTCTATGGCTACACCTTC. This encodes CASSLPRGGVYGYTF. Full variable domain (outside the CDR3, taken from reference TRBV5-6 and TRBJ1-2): DAGVTQSPTHLIKTRGQQVTLRCSPKSGHDTVSWYQQALGQGPQFIFQYYEEEERQRGNFPDRFSGHQFPNYSSELNVNALLLGDSALYLCASSLPRGGVYGYTFGSGTRLTVV.